The 3 T cell receptor beta chains presented below share a single source sample, sequenced in a study of Ad26.COV2.S vaccination and SARS-CoV-2 variants. Profiling relied on immunoSEQ multiplex PCR, and the TCRdb table lists in-frame clones only, not all of them. The table lists roughly 420,000 clones, around 87% of them singletons, with about 4% in the top ten. Treatment meaning: about 20 received Ad26.COV2.S at low or high dose, single or two shots; several received placebo; per-sample allocation not given. All samples were drawn on day 63, counting from the first vaccine or placebo injection. Material: peripheral blood, obtained in a trial of Ad26.COV2.S vaccine versus placebo. These receptors were collected from a person between 18 and 59 years old who received the Ad26.COV2.S COVID-19 vaccine or a placebo.

The chain couples TRBV7-3 to TRBJ2-1; 8 positions match TRBD1. The junction had 7 bases not matched to a gene; V was cut back by 5 bases and J by 4 bases. The CDR3 has 15 residues. Germline assignment: CDR1 SGHTA and CDR2 FQGTGA. The CDR3 bases are TGTGCCAGCAGCCCCTCGGGGACAGGATACAATGAGCAGTTCTTC. This codes for CASSPSGTGYNEQFF.

The count of this clone is one. CDR3 in amino acids: CASSVGTGNGYTF. The CDR3 DNA is TGTGCCAGCAGCGTCGGGACAGGGAATGGCTACACCTTC. The V and J genes are TRBV9 and TRBJ1-2; 9 positions match TRBD1. CDR1 is SGDLS and CDR2 is YYNGEE in the germline V gene. The length of the CDR3 is 13 residues. The trim removed 2 bases at V and 6 bases at J, leaving 2 bases unmatched.

This chain joins TRBV7-9 and TRBJ2-5, with TRBD2 identical over 8 bases. CDR1 and CDR2 (germline): SEHNR, FQNEAQ (reference sequence). This CDR3 has 14 residues. V trimming: 6 bases; J trimming: 5 bases; junction bases outside the gene matches: 8. The CDR3 loop reads CASRFRTSSETQYF. For the CDR3, the DNA is TGTGCCAGCAGGTTCCGGACTAGCAGCGAGACCCAGTACTTC.